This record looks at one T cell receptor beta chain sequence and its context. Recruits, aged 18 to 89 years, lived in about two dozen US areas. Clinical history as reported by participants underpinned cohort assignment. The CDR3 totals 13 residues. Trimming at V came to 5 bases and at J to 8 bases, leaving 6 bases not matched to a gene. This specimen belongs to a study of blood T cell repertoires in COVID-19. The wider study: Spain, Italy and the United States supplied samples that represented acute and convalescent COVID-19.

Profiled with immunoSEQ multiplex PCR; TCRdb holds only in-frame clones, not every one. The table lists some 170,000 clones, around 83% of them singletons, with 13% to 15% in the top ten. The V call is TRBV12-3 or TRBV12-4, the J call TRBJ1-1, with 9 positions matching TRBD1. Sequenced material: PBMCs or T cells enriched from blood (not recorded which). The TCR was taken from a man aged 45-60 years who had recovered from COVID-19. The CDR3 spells CASSLFDRGEAFF. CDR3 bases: TGTGCCAGCAGTCTCTTCGACAGGGGGGAAGCTTTCTTT.